Reported below is one TCR beta chain. The data derive from a study of blood T cell repertoires in COVID-19. Study as a whole: Some COVID-19 samples were acute and others convalescent; all came from the United States, Italy and Spain. The analysed material was cDNA or gDNA that came from T cells, B-cell-depleted T cells, or PBMCs.

TCRdb's copy holds only in-frame clones and misses some; the assay was immunoSEQ multiplex PCR. The table lists more than 200,000 clones, roughly 80% of them singletons, with around 4% in the top ten. The sequenced sample consisted of peripheral blood. The source of this sequence is a man aged 55-75 years with acute or convalescent COVID-19.

CDR3 bases: TGTGCCAGCAGCCGGGACTACGAGAATGAAAAACTGTTTTTT. This encodes CASSRDYENEKLFF. The V gene is TRBV9, the J gene TRBJ1-4; D possibly corresponds to TRBD1 (5 bases). The CDR3 length is 14 residues. The V end lost 4 bases, the J end lost 5 bases, and 12 bases lay between the germline ends. The V gene's germline CDR1 is SGDLS and CDR2 YYNGEE.